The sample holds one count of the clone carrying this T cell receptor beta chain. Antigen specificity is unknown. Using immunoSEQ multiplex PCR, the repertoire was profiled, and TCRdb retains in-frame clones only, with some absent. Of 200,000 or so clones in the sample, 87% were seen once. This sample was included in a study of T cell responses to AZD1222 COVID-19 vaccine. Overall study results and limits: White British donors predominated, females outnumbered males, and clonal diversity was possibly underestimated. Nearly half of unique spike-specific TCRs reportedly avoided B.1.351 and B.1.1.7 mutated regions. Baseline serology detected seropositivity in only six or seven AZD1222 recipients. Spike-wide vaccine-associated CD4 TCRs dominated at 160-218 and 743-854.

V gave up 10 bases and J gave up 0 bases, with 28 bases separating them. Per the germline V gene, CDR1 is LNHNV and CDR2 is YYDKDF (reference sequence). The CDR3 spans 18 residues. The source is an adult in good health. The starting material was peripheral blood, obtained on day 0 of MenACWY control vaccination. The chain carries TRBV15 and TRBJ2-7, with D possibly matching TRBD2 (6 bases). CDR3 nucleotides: TGTGCCAGCTACCTACTGAAACCTAGTGCGGGACGCTCCTACGAGCAGTACTTC. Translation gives CASYLLKPSAGRSYEQYF.